The 32 T cell receptor beta chains reported below all come from one sample, sequenced in a study of blood T cell repertoires in COVID-19. Using immunoSEQ multiplex PCR, the repertoire was profiled, and TCRdb retains in-frame clones only, with some absent. The sample includes 20,000 or so clones, approximately 88% of them seen just once. Sequencing was carried out using peripheral blood. The source of these receptors is a man aged 35-49 years with acute or convalescent COVID-19.

The chain has TRBV6-6 and TRBJ1-6; TRBD1 is a possible D gene (5 bases). The V gene's germline CDR1 is MNHNY and CDR2 SVGAGI (reference sequence). V was trimmed by 6 bases and J by 0 bases, leaving 12 bases between them. CDR3 length: 16 amino acids. CDR3: CASSKGVSSYNSPLHF. Here the CDR3 DNA reads TGTGCCAGCAGCAAAGGGGTGAGCTCCTATAATTCACCCCTCCACTTT.

The chain joins TRBV2 to TRBJ1-6, with TRBD1 matching 9 bases. V was clipped by 7 bases and J by 8 bases; unmatched bases: 9. Per the germline V gene, CDR1 is SNHLY and CDR2 is FYNNEI. CDR3 length: 15 amino acids. The CDR3 DNA reads TGTGCCAGCAACTTTCGGGGACAGGGTTATTCACCCCTCCACTTT. Its protein product is CASNFRGQGYSPLHF.

The rearrangement links TRBV14 to TRBJ2-5; D is unresolved. With 3 bases removed from V and 5 bases from J, the gap between germline ends came to 16 bases. The CDR3 is 15 amino acids. The germline V gene has CDR1 SGHDN and CDR2 FVKESK. The DNA for the CDR3 is TGTGCCAGCAGCCATTCCCAGTCCCCGGAGGAGACCCAGTACTTC. This gives the protein CASSHSQSPEETQYF. The full variable domain, rest sourced from reference TRBV14 and TRBJ2-5, is EAGVTQFPSHSVIEKGQTVTLRCDPISGHDNLYWYRRVMGKEIKFLLHFVKESKQDESGMPNNRFLAERTGGTYSTLKVQPAELEDSGVYFCASSHSQSPEETQYFGPGTRLLVL.

This chain uses TRBV30 with TRBJ1-4, with D uncertain. Germline V lookup: CDR1 GTSNPN, CDR2 SVGIG (reference sequence). The CDR3 is made up of 15 amino acids. Deletions cut 2 bases from V and 2 bases from J, with 12 bases between. The CDR3 nucleotides are TGTGCCTGGAGTCCGGGCCGAGGGACTAATGAAAAACTGTTTTTT. Translation: CAWSPGRGTNEKLFF. The complete variable domain, with remaining parts taken from reference TRBV30 and TRBJ1-4, reads SQTIHQWPATLVQPVGSPLSLECTVEGTSNPNLYWYRQAAGRGLQLLFYSVGIGQISSEVPQNLSASRPQDRQFILSSKKLLLSDSGFYLCAWSPGRGTNEKLFFGSGTQLSVL.

V and J are TRBV7-2 and TRBJ1-6; TRBD1 aligns across 9 bases. V lost 5 bases to trimming and J lost 9 bases; unmatched junction nucleotides: 8. Per the germline V gene, CDR1 is SGHTA and CDR2 is FQGNSA. The CDR3 contains 15 residues. The CDR3 sequence is CASSHGTGISSPLHF. The CDR3 nucleotides read TGTGCCAGCAGCCACGGGACAGGGATTAGTTCACCCCTCCACTTT. The complete variable domain, with remaining parts taken from reference TRBV7-2 and TRBJ1-6, reads GAGVSQSPSNKVTEKGKDVELRCDPISGHTALYWYRQSLGQGLEFLIYFQGNSAPDKSGLPSDRFSAERTGGSVSTLTIQRTQQEDSAVYLCASSHGTGISSPLHFGNGTRLTVT.

This chain connects TRBV20-1 to TRBJ2-1; 10 bases align to TRBD2. Germline assignment: CDR1 DFQATT and CDR2 SNEGSKA (reference sequence). The CDR3 extends over 15 amino acids. J was trimmed by 8 bases and V by 3 bases; bases with no gene match: 10. The CDR3 spells CSASNRLAGAHEQFF. CDR3 coding DNA: TGCAGTGCTAGTAATAGGCTAGCGGGAGCTCATGAGCAGTTCTTC.

V usage is TRBV7-8 and J usage is TRBJ1-4; D is undetermined. The CDR3 totals 14 residues. Trimming stripped 5 bases from V and 0 bases from J, with 7 bases between. CDR1 and CDR2 (germline): SGHVS, FQNEAQ. CDR3 sequence: CASSRSTTNEKLFF. DNA for the CDR3: TGTGCCAGCAGCCGCAGTACAACTAATGAAAAACTGTTTTTT.

This clone was seen just once. The chain links TRBV5-5 to TRBJ2-3; the D gene is possibly TRBD2 (7 bases). The CDR3 runs to 14 residues. Between the trimmed V and J ends, which lost 1 base and 6 bases, there was a span of 12 bases. Germline V gives CDR1 SGHKS, CDR2 YYEKEE (reference sequence). CDR3 DNA sequence: TGTGCCAGCAGCTTGACGGGGGGCTGGGATACGCAGTATTTT. This gives the protein CASSLTGGWDTQYF.

This chain connects TRBV6-1 to TRBJ1-2; possible D gene TRBD1, 5 bases. The CDR3 loop spans 14 amino acids. Trimming took 1 base from V and 4 from J, leaving 10 bases between them. Per germline, CDR1 MNHNS and CDR2 SASEGT. The CDR3 bases are TGTGCCAGCAGTGAAGGGGGCTGGTTCTATGGCTACACCTTC. Its protein product is CASSEGGWFYGYTF.

The chain recombines TRBV3-1 (or the pseudogene TRBV3-2) with TRBJ1-2, with a tentative D call TRBD1 (6 bases). V was cut by 0 bases and J by 6 bases, with 14 bases left in between. CDR3 length equals 15 residues. Germline V lookup: CDR1 LGHDT, CDR2 YNNKEL (reference sequence). This CDR3 reads CASSQDLGGADGYTF. The CDR3 region has the DNA TGTGCCAGCAGCCAAGATCTTGGGGGGGCGGATGGCTACACCTTC.

This sequence joins TRBV9 and TRBJ1-2, with 10 bases aligning to TRBD1. The CDR3 has 15 residues. Germline values: CDR1 SGDLS, CDR2 YYNGEE. V lost 0 bases to trimming and J lost 6 bases; unmatched junction nucleotides: 5. The CDR3 here is CASSVGTDRGHGYTF. For the CDR3, the DNA is TGTGCCAGCAGCGTAGGGACTGACAGGGGGCATGGCTACACCTTC.

V and J are TRBV10-1 and TRBJ1-1, with unresolved D. Germline V gives CDR1 WNHNN, CDR2 SYGVQD (reference sequence). Trimming took 0 bases from V and 1 from J, leaving 9 bases between them. CDR3 size: 15 residues. CDR3 loop: CASSESEQKNTEAFF. CDR3 bases: TGCGCCAGCAGTGAGTCTGAACAGAAGAACACTGAAGCTTTCTTT.

V and J are TRBV10-3 and TRBJ1-3; 10 bases are shared with TRBD1. The germline V gene has CDR1 ENHRY and CDR2 SYGVKD. The junction had 7 bases not matched to a gene; V was cut back by 5 bases and J by 3 bases. CDR3 size: 16 residues. CDR3 sequence: CAISSTGTGDGNTIYF. The CDR3 nucleotides are TGTGCCATCAGTTCAACCGGGACAGGGGATGGAAACACCATATATTTT.

This clone was seen once. The V gene is TRBV2, the J gene TRBJ1-1, with D possibly matching TRBD1 (6 bases). Germline V gives CDR1 SNHLY, CDR2 FYNNEI. This CDR3 spans 11 amino acids. V gave up 6 bases and J gave up 10 bases, with 12 bases separating them. CDR3 bases: TGTGCCAGCAGGCAGGGGAATGGAGCTTTCTTT. Translation gives CASRQGNGAFF.

V gene TRBV19 combines with J gene TRBJ1-5, with D possibly TRBD1 on 6 matching bases. Germline loops: CDR1 LNHDA, CDR2 SQIVND (reference sequence). Trimming stripped 1 base from V and 0 bases from J, with 10 bases between. The length of the CDR3 is 16 residues. The CDR3 DNA follows: TGTGCCAGTAGTATAGTAGCAGGGGATAGCAATCAGCCCCAGCATTTT. This codes for CASSIVAGDSNQPQHF.

This clone was found a few times. V is TRBV3-1 (or the pseudogene TRBV3-2) and J is TRBJ2-2; 11 nucleotides match TRBD1. This CDR3 is 16 amino acids long. Germline V lookup: CDR1 LGHDT, CDR2 YNNKEL (reference sequence). Trimming cost V 4 bases and J 7 bases; bases outside gene matches: 8. As DNA, the CDR3 is TGTGCCAGCAGCCTTGGACAGGGGGCGAATGACGGGGAGCTGTTTTTT. Protein: CASSLGQGANDGELFF.

The chain carries TRBV4-3 and TRBJ2-1; 7 nucleotides line up with TRBD2. The J segment lost 9 bases and the V segment lost 0 bases, leaving 2 bases of the junction unmatched. The germline CDR1 and CDR2 sequences are LGHNA and YSLEER. This CDR3 is 13 amino acids long. The CDR3 loop is CASSQDGGGEQFF. Here the CDR3 DNA reads TGCGCCAGCAGCCAAGATGGGGGGGGTGAGCAGTTCTTC.

The CDR3 sequence: CASSIRTGVETQYF. In nucleotides, the CDR3 is TGCGCCAGCAGCATCAGGACAGGGGTCGAGACCCAGTACTTC. The chain couples TRBV5-1 to TRBJ2-5, with TRBD1 identical over 9 bases. Germline assignment: CDR1 SGHRS and CDR2 YFSETQ. The CDR3 loop spans 14 amino acids. V shed 4 bases, J shed 5 bases, and the junction held 6 bases outside the gene matches. Complete variable domain (other parts from reference TRBV5-1 and TRBJ2-5): KAGVTQTPRYLIKTRGQQVTLSCSPISGHRSVSWYQQTPGQGLQFLFEYFSETQRNKGNFPGRFSGRQFSNSRSEMNVSTLELGDSALYLCASSIRTGVETQYFGPGTRLLVL.

This clone was observed once. This chain links TRBV2 with TRBJ1-1; D possibly corresponds to TRBD1 (6 bases). In germline, CDR1 is SNHLY, CDR2 FYNNEI. The CDR3 has 15 residues. The V and J ends lost 0 bases and 6 bases respectively, with 14 bases between them. For the CDR3, the DNA is TGTGCCAGCAGTGAAGCAACAGGGCCAGGGGCTGAAGCTTTCTTT. Translating it yields CASSEATGPGAEAFF.

The CDR3 nucleotides are TGTGCCAGCAGTGGGGCCCCCCGACAGGACCTTTATGGAAAACTGTTTTTT. It specifies CASSGAPRQDLYGKLFF. This chain joins TRBV27 and TRBJ1-4; perhaps TRBD1 as D (6 bases). CDR3 length equals 17 residues. CDR1 is MNHEY and CDR2 is SMNVEV in the germline V gene (reference sequence). V lost 5 bases and J lost 10, with 26 bases in between.

This clone has only one observation. V and J are TRBV25-1 and TRBJ1-2, with 10 positions matching TRBD1. Per germline, CDR1 MGHDK and CDR2 SYGVNS. The V gene end was trimmed by 5 bases and the J gene end by 8 bases; junction bases not matched to a gene: 8. This CDR3 has 14 amino acids. CDR3 region: CASSPAGTGVGYTF. CDR3 in DNA: TGTGCCAGCAGTCCAGCCGGGACAGGGGTAGGCTACACCTTC.

V usage is TRBV13 and J usage is TRBJ2-7; 7 nucleotides match TRBD1. CDR1 is PRHDT and CDR2 is FYEKMQ in the germline V gene (reference sequence). With 5 bases clipped from V and 2 bases from J, the junction kept 6 bases outside the gene matches. The CDR3 totals 14 residues. The CDR3 is CASSVGQSPYEQYF. The CDR3 nucleotides read TGTGCCAGCAGCGTGGGACAGTCGCCCTACGAGCAGTACTTC. The entire variable domain, with the rest obtained from reference TRBV13 and TRBJ2-7, is as follows: AAGVIQSPRHLIKEKRETATLKCYPIPRHDTVYWYQQGPGQDPQFLISFYEKMQSDKGSIPDRFSAQQFSDYHSELNMSSLELGDSALYFCASSVGQSPYEQYFGPGTRLTVT.

J is TRBJ1-2 and V is TRBV24-1; D is unclear. Looked up from germline, CDR1 is KGHDR and CDR2 is SFDVKD. Deletions cut 4 bases from V and 5 bases from J, with 13 bases between. The CDR3 has 14 amino acids. The CDR3 loop is CATSDGSTFYGYTF. In DNA, the CDR3 is TGTGCCACCAGTGACGGGTCGACCTTTTATGGCTACACCTTC.

By sample share, this clone is medium-sized. This chain connects TRBV5-4 to TRBJ1-6; D gene unclear. The germline V and J ends were trimmed by 4 bases and 10 bases, with 21 bases remaining between them. The germline CDR1 and CDR2 sequences are SGHNT and YYREEE (reference sequence). The CDR3 spans 16 residues. The CDR3 region has the DNA TGTGCCAGCAGCATTCGGGGAATTCAGGAGGGATCACCCCTCCACTTT. Translating gives CASSIRGIQEGSPLHF.

This chain joins TRBV11-2 and TRBJ1-2; D unclear. V dropped 7 bases and J dropped 0 bases, with 15 bases sitting between them. The CDR3 totals 15 residues. Germline V gene lookup returns CDR1 SGHAT and CDR2 FQNNGV. CDR3 sequence (DNA): TGTGCCAGCAAGCGGTCCGGGATCTCTAACTATGGCTACACCTTC. It encodes CASKRSGISNYGYTF.

The chain combines TRBV5-1 with TRBJ2-3, with 13 bases lining up with TRBD2. This CDR3 is built from 20 residues. J was trimmed by 2 bases and V by 0 bases; bases with no gene match: 12. In germline, CDR1 is SGHRS, CDR2 YFSETQ. CDR3 region: CASSLAGGLAGLWDTDTQYF. Here the CDR3 DNA reads TGCGCCAGCAGCTTGGCCGGGGGACTAGCGGGGTTATGGGACACAGATACGCAGTATTTT.

The rearrangement joins TRBV15 to TRBJ2-7; possibly TRBD1 for D (5 bases). CDR1 and CDR2 from the germline V gene are LNHNV and YYDKDF (reference sequence). Trimming left V 0 bases short and J 5 bases short, with 11 bases between. The CDR3 spans 14 residues. Written as DNA, the CDR3 is TGTGCCACCAGCAGAGAGGGGCTTCCTCACGAGCAGTACTTC. This sequence encodes CATSREGLPHEQYF.

The chain joins TRBV4-1 to TRBJ1-2, with a tentative D call TRBD1 (5 bases). With 0 bases removed from V and 7 bases from J, the gap between germline ends came to 9 bases. Germline loops: CDR1 MGHRA, CDR2 YSYEKL. The CDR3 is 13 amino acids. CDR3 sequence reads: CASSQDRGFGYTF. The CDR3 coding sequence is TGCGCCAGCAGCCAAGATCGGGGGTTTGGCTACACCTTC.

The chain has TRBV29-1 and TRBJ2-7; 9 bases fit TRBD1. The V segment lost 4 bases and the J segment 0 bases; nucleotides outside the gene matches: 4. Per the germline V gene, CDR1 is SQVTM and CDR2 is ANQGSEA. The CDR3 has 14 residues. This CDR3 is CSVAPGQGSYEQYF. The CDR3 nucleotides read TGCAGCGTTGCCCCGGGACAGGGCTCCTACGAGCAGTACTTC.

This clone was picked up one time. This chain connects TRBV20-1 to TRBJ2-3; 10 bases fit TRBD2. After removal of 3 bases from V and 8 bases from J, the junction contained 8 bases not matched to a gene. Per the germline V gene, CDR1 is DFQATT and CDR2 is SNEGSKA (reference sequence). The CDR3 length is 14 residues. CDR3: CSASILAGRATQYF. DNA of the CDR3: TGCAGTGCTAGTATACTAGCGGGGCGAGCTACGCAGTATTTT.

The CDR3 sequence: CASSQDSSLRGTPQNTQYF. The CDR3 nucleotides are TGTGCCAGCAGCCAAGATTCCTCTTTGCGGGGGACTCCACAGAATACGCAGTATTTT. V is TRBV4-2 and J is TRBJ2-3, with 7 bases matching TRBD2. The germline V gene has CDR1 LGHNA and CDR2 YNFKEQ. V shed 0 bases and J 7 bases; nucleotides not matched to a gene: 19. CDR3 size: 19 residues.

The V and J genes are TRBV2 and TRBJ2-3; 8 nucleotides line up with TRBD2. The V gene's germline CDR1 is SNHLY and CDR2 FYNNEI. J gave up 6 bases and V 7 bases, and 9 bases lay outside the gene matches. This CDR3 contains 14 residues. CDR3 residues: CASTVSGMSDTQYF. CDR3 DNA sequence: TGTGCCAGCACGGTTAGCGGGATGTCGGATACGCAGTATTTT. Supplemented by reference TRBV2 and TRBJ2-3, the full variable domain reads EPEVTQTPSHQVTQMGQEVILRCVPISNHLYFYWYRQILGQKVEFLVSFYNNEISEKSEIFDDQFSVERPDGSNFTLKIRSTKLEDSAMYFCASTVSGMSDTQYFGPGTRLTVL.